One and the same sample provided the 21 T cell receptor beta chains below, sequenced in a study of Tregs in tolerant kidney transplant recipients. Using immunoSEQ multiplex PCR, the repertoire was profiled, and TCRdb retains in-frame clones only, with some absent. Here the sample spans about 240,000 clones, roughly 84% being singletons. The sequenced sample consisted of CD4+ T cells from blood. These receptor sequences come from a human donor in good health.

The chain links TRBV5-1 to TRBJ2-7, with TRBD2 identical over 9 bases. From germline, CDR1 is SGHRS and CDR2 YFSETQ. V lost 0 bases and J lost 3; bases outside the gene matches: 4. The CDR3 is made up of 15 amino acids. CDR3 loop: CASSLGSSGDYEQYF. In DNA, the CDR3 is TGCGCCAGCAGCTTGGGTTCTAGCGGGGACTACGAGCAGTACTTC.

This chain connects TRBV11-3 to TRBJ2-2; 8 bases are a match to TRBD2. This CDR3 comprises 14 residues. The ends lost 8 bases at V and 6 bases at J; junction bases unmatched: 8. The V gene's germline CDR1 is SGHNT and CDR2 YENEEA. CDR3 DNA sequence: TGTGCCAGCGGATATCGGGAGGGTTCCGGGGAGCTGTTTTTT. Translation gives CASGYREGSGELFF.

In its sample, this clone was seen a few times. This sequence joins TRBV11-2 and TRBJ2-1; 11 bases map to TRBD2. Trimming cost V 5 bases and J 3 bases; bases outside gene matches: 3. CDR1 and CDR2 from the germline V gene are SGHAT and FQNNGV. CDR3 size: 15 residues. CDR3 sequence reads: CASSILAGGYNEQFF. CDR3 DNA sequence: TGTGCCAGCAGCATTCTAGCGGGAGGCTACAATGAGCAGTTCTTC. The entire variable domain, with the rest obtained from reference TRBV11-2 and TRBJ2-1, is as follows: EAGVAQSPRYKIIEKRQSVAFWCNPISGHATLYWYQQILGQGPKLLIQFQNNGVVDDSQLPKDRFSAERLKGVDSTLKIQPAKLEDSAVYLCASSILAGGYNEQFFGPGTRLTVL.

The V gene is TRBV7-9, the J gene TRBJ2-7, with no clear D. The germline gives CDR1 SEHNR, CDR2 FQNEAQ (reference sequence). The V end lost 2 bases, the J end lost 6 bases, and 5 bases lay between the germline ends. The CDR3 runs to 11 residues. The CDR3 loop reads CASSLLVEQYF. In nucleotides, the CDR3 is TGTGCCAGCAGCTTATTGGTCGAGCAGTACTTC.

The chain couples TRBV7-9 to TRBJ2-1; D may be TRBD2 (6 bases). Germline loops: CDR1 SEHNR, CDR2 FQNEAQ (reference sequence). The CDR3 is made up of 16 amino acids. V lost 3 bases to trimming and J lost 1 base, with 13 bases between them. CDR3 residues: CASSLYGSPSYNEQFF. The CDR3 DNA reads TGTGCCAGCAGCTTGTACGGGAGTCCATCCTACAATGAGCAGTTCTTC.

This sequence joins TRBV9 and TRBJ2-4, with a possible D match to TRBD1 (7 bases). CDR1 is SGDLS and CDR2 is YYNGEE in the germline V gene. The CDR3 sequence is 16 residues long. The V end lost 0 bases, the J end lost 0 bases, and 10 bases lay between the germline ends. CDR3 DNA sequence: TGTGCCAGCAGCGTAGACAGGGGACTAGCCAAAAACATTCAGTACTTC. It codes for CASSVDRGLAKNIQYF.

The J gene is TRBJ2-5, the V gene TRBV7-2; no reliable D call. This CDR3 comprises 12 residues. Deletions cut 5 bases from V and 4 bases from J, with 8 bases between. Germline CDR1 reads SGHTA; CDR2 reads FQGNSA. The CDR3 region is CASSPIRETQYF. CDR3 in DNA: TGTGCCAGCAGCCCTATACGAGAGACCCAGTACTTC.

The chain couples TRBV30 to TRBJ2-7; D is undetermined. The CDR3 runs 15 residues. Trimming took 1 base from V and 2 from J, leaving 15 bases between them. Germline CDR1 GTSNPN, CDR2 SVGIG (reference sequence). CDR3 DNA sequence: TGTGCCTGGAGTGGCCGGACCTCGTCCCCCTACGAGCAGTACTTC. Translated, it gives CAWSGRTSSPYEQYF.

The V gene is TRBV7-3, the J gene TRBJ2-3; 7 nucleotides line up with TRBD2. From germline, CDR1 is SGHTA and CDR2 FQGTGA. The CDR3 extends over 14 amino acids. V lost 4 bases to trimming and J lost 2 bases; unmatched junction nucleotides: 3. CDR3 loop: CASSSGLNTDTQYF. CDR3 nucleotide sequence: TGTGCCAGCAGCTCGGGACTAAACACAGATACGCAGTATTTT.

The gene calls are TRBV7-9 and TRBJ1-1; 8 bases match TRBD1. Per the germline V gene, CDR1 is SEHNR and CDR2 is FQNEAQ (reference sequence). V gave up 5 bases and J gave up 0 bases; unmatched junction bases: 11. The CDR3 is made up of 17 amino acids. For the CDR3, the DNA is TGTGCCAGCAGCCTTGTGTGGGACAGGCCAATGAACACTGAAGCTTTCTTT. This codes for CASSLVWDRPMNTEAFF.

This chain joins TRBV9 and TRBJ1-4; TRBD1 agrees at 8 bases. Per the germline V gene, CDR1 is SGDLS and CDR2 is YYNGEE. V was clipped by 4 bases and J by 2 bases; unmatched bases: 7. CDR3 length equals 16 residues. The CDR3 here is CASSKETGATNEKLFF. The CDR3 nucleotides are TGTGCCAGCAGCAAAGAGACAGGGGCCACTAATGAAAAACTGTTTTTT.

This sequence joins TRBV6-5 and TRBJ1-2; D uncertain. This CDR3 comprises 13 residues. Trimming left V 2 bases short and J 5 bases short, with 9 bases between. Germline V gene lookup returns CDR1 MNHEY and CDR2 SVGAGI. CDR3 coding DNA: TGTGCCAGCAGTTACCGCTTACGGTATGGCTACACCTTC. Protein: CASSYRLRYGYTF.

The chain joins TRBV5-1 to TRBJ1-1, with D unclear. The germline V gene has CDR1 SGHRS and CDR2 YFSETQ. CDR3 size: 16 residues. V was pared by 4 bases and J by 3 bases, with 19 bases between. In DNA form, the CDR3 reads TGCGCCAGCAGCCCTCCGGGCCCCGGACGGGACACTGAAGCTTTCTTT. The encoded protein is CASSPPGPGRDTEAFF.

Details on this clone: Other DNA sequences from this sample encode an identical CDR3 as well. J is TRBJ2-5 and V is TRBV5-1; D is uncertain. CDR1 is SGHRS, CDR2 YFSETQ, per germline. The CDR3 loop spans 13 amino acids. Trimming removed 0 bases at V and 2 bases at J, with 5 bases between. The CDR3 DNA is TGCGCCAGCAGCTTGGAAGGGCAAGAGACCCAGTACTTC. Translating it yields CASSLEGQETQYF.

Concerning this clone: Different DNA sequences within this sample yield the same CDR3. The DNA of the CDR3 is TGTGCCAGCAGTGAGGGGCAGGTGGTATGGGGACTAGCGGGAGATTGGAAGACCCAGTACTTC. Translating it yields CASSEGQVVWGLAGDWKTQYF. The gene calls are TRBV2 and TRBJ2-5; TRBD2 matches 14 bases. Germline-derived CDR1 and CDR2 are SNHLY and FYNNEI. This CDR3 is built from 21 residues. V lost 3 bases and J lost 6; bases outside the gene matches: 21.

This clone was picked up a small number of times. The chain joins TRBV9 to TRBJ2-2, with 9 nucleotides matching TRBD2. The germline gives CDR1 SGDLS, CDR2 YYNGEE. This CDR3 region has 17 residues. V shed 0 bases and J 3 bases; nucleotides not matched to a gene: 6. CDR3 residues: CASSVAGREGDTGELFF. The CDR3 nucleotides read TGTGCCAGCAGCGTAGCTGGGCGGGAGGGTGACACCGGGGAGCTGTTTTTT.

The V gene is TRBV19, the J gene TRBJ2-1, with 7 bases fitting TRBD1. The junction had 4 bases not matched to a gene; V was cut back by 4 bases and J by 1 base. The CDR3 runs 15 residues. Germline loops: CDR1 LNHDA, CDR2 SQIVND (reference sequence). This CDR3 reads CASSRQGQSYNEQFF. In DNA, the CDR3 is TGTGCCAGTAGTAGACAGGGCCAATCCTACAATGAGCAGTTCTTC.

About this clone: Other DNA sequences in this specimen translate into the identical CDR3. This chain links TRBV6-5 with TRBJ1-1; 7 positions match TRBD1. The J segment lost 5 bases and the V segment lost 2 bases, leaving 2 bases of the junction unmatched. The CDR3 consists of 13 residues. Germline loops: CDR1 MNHEY, CDR2 SVGAGI. The DNA of the CDR3 is TGTGCCAGCAGTTACAACAGGGGTACTGAAGCTTTCTTT. It codes for CASSYNRGTEAFF.

The gene calls are TRBV30 and TRBJ1-5; 8 bases line up with TRBD1. The V gene end was trimmed by 1 base and the J gene end by 1 base; junction bases not matched to a gene: 9. The germline CDR1 and CDR2 sequences are GTSNPN and SVGIG (reference sequence). There are 17 residues in the CDR3. The CDR3 DNA reads as TGTGCCTGGAGTGCTTACAGGGGGGTTATCAGCAATCAGCCCCAGCATTTT. Translation: CAWSAYRGVISNQPQHF.

The chain combines TRBV5-1 with TRBJ2-1; 8 positions agree with TRBD1. The junction had 7 bases not matched to a gene; V was cut back by 2 bases and J by 6 bases. This CDR3 is built from 15 residues. From germline, CDR1 is SGHRS and CDR2 YFSETQ. CDR3 protein: CASSFGTGGGNEQFF. The CDR3 DNA sequence: TGCGCCAGCAGCTTCGGGACAGGTGGAGGCAATGAGCAGTTCTTC.

The table lists this clone with a few counts. The chain couples TRBV14 to TRBJ2-3; D might be TRBD2 (5 bases). Germline V gene sequence: CDR1 SGHDN, CDR2 FVKESK. Trimming left V 3 bases short and J 6 bases short, with 19 bases between. The CDR3 is made up of 16 amino acids. CDR3 sequence (DNA): TGTGCCAGCAGCCACCTCCTGAGCGGAAGGAGGGATACGCAGTATTTT. Translating it yields CASSHLLSGRRDTQYF.